Shown below are 25 T cell receptor beta chains from a single sample sequenced in a study of blood T cell repertoires in COVID-19. Some clones are missing from TCRdb's copy, which holds only in-frame ones; the method was immunoSEQ multiplex PCR. The sample shows tens of thousands of clones, 80% of them seen only once. Material: peripheral blood. The receptors were sampled from a woman between 65 and 79 years old with acute or convalescent COVID-19.

V usage is TRBV9 and J usage is TRBJ2-5, with TRBD2 matching 9 bases. In germline, CDR1 is SGDLS, CDR2 YYNGEE. Trimming removed 0 bases from V and 4 bases from J; junction bases left unmatched: 1. The CDR3 extends over 14 amino acids. CDR3 region: CASSVGTSAETQYF. The CDR3 DNA follows: TGTGCCAGCAGCGTAGGGACTAGCGCAGAGACCCAGTACTTC.

This clone was seen a handful of times. V is TRBV5-4 and J is TRBJ2-7; TRBD1 matches at 10 bases. The germline gives CDR1 SGHNT, CDR2 YYREEE (reference sequence). The V gene end was trimmed by 5 bases and the J gene end by 5 bases; junction bases not matched to a gene: 13. CDR3 size: 16 residues. DNA of the CDR3: TGTGCCAGCAGTACGGGGGCCGGACAGGGGGTGCACGAGCAGTACTTC. Its protein is CASSTGAGQGVHEQYF.

The V and J genes are TRBV19 and TRBJ1-6; D is unclear. V was cut by 7 bases and J by 2 bases, with 12 bases left in between. CDR1 and CDR2 (germline): LNHDA, SQIVND (reference sequence). This CDR3 has 15 residues. This chain's CDR3 is CASNTGRAYNSPLHF. DNA for the CDR3: TGTGCCAGTAACACCGGGCGGGCCTATAATTCACCCCTCCACTTT.

This rearrangement joins TRBV21-1 to TRBJ1-5; the DNA was not compared with TRBD1, the D call given in the table. TRBV21-1 is designated a pseudogene. The CDR3 length is 15 residues. CDR3 sequence reads: CASSPTGNRNQPQHF. CDR3 bases: TGTGCCAGCAGCCCGACAGGGAATAGGAATCAGCCCCAGCATTTT.

The genes are TRBV10-3 and TRBJ2-7; a weak D match, TRBD2 (6 bases). Trimming shortened V by 0 bases and J by 1 base, and 10 bases separated the two germline ends. CDR1 and CDR2 (germline): ENHRY, SYGVKD. The CDR3 loop spans 15 amino acids. CDR3 sequence reads: CAISESGGRSYEQYF. The CDR3 nucleotides are TGTGCCATCAGTGAGTCGGGTGGGAGGTCCTACGAGCAGTACTTC.

The rearrangement uses TRBV6-5 and TRBJ2-2; possible D gene TRBD2, 5 bases. The CDR3 is 14 residues long. The V end was cut by 0 bases, the J end by 6 bases, with 8 bases between. CDR1 is MNHEY, CDR2 SVGAGI, per germline. CDR3 sequence reads: CASSYSRVAGELFF. In DNA, the CDR3 is TGTGCCAGCAGTTACTCGAGGGTCGCCGGGGAGCTGTTTTTT.

The chain combines TRBV19 with TRBJ2-1, with 10 positions matching TRBD2. This CDR3 spans 18 amino acids. V shed 4 bases, J shed 4 bases, and the junction held 13 bases outside the gene matches. Germline V lookup: CDR1 LNHDA, CDR2 SQIVND (reference sequence). This chain's CDR3 is CASSTSGTSASRYNEQFF. The CDR3 nucleotides read TGTGCCAGTAGTACCTCCGGGACTAGCGCCTCTAGATACAATGAGCAGTTCTTC. Together with reference TRBV19 and TRBJ2-1, the CDR3 gives the full variable domain: DGGITQSPKYLFRKEGQNVTLSCEQNLNHDAMYWYRQDPGQGLRLIYYSQIVNDFQKGDIAEGYSVSREKKESFPLTVTSAQKNPTAFYLCASSTSGTSASRYNEQFFGPGTRLTVL.

Regarding this clone: The identical CDR3 is also encoded by other nucleotide sequences in the sample. The chain has TRBV2 and TRBJ2-2; tentatively, D is TRBD1 (5 bases). Germline V gives CDR1 SNHLY, CDR2 FYNNEI. The V end was cut by 4 bases, the J end by 4 bases, with 13 bases between. CDR3 length equals 15 residues. The CDR3 is CASSVVRAGTGELFF. In nucleotides, the CDR3 is TGTGCCAGCAGTGTGGTCAGGGCTGGCACCGGGGAGCTGTTTTTT.

J is TRBJ2-1 and V is TRBV18, with TRBD2 as a possible D gene (6 bases). Germline CDR1 KGHSH, CDR2 LQKENI. Between the trimmed V and J ends, which lost 0 bases and 3 bases, there was a span of 9 bases. There are 15 residues in the CDR3. The CDR3 region is CASSPPGTHYNEQFF. The CDR3 DNA reads as TGTGCCAGCTCACCACCGGGGACTCACTACAATGAGCAGTTCTTC.

The chain uses TRBV18 and TRBJ2-7, with D tentatively TRBD1 (5 bases). Germline V gene sequence: CDR1 KGHSH, CDR2 LQKENI. With 0 bases removed from V and 6 bases from J, the gap between germline ends came to 15 bases. This CDR3 spans 15 amino acids. CDR3 region: CASSPPSRVTGEQYF. The CDR3 DNA reads as TGTGCCAGCTCACCACCTTCCAGGGTAACGGGCGAGCAGTACTTC.

This clone was picked up a small number of times. V usage is TRBV13 and J usage is TRBJ1-4, with D maybe TRBD1 (5 bases). Trimming shortened V by 5 bases and J by 11 bases, and 18 bases separated the two germline ends. The CDR3 totals 14 residues. The germline CDR1 and CDR2 sequences are PRHDT and FYEKMQ (reference sequence). CDR3 loop: CASSPASREEKLFF. The CDR3 coding sequence is TGTGCCAGCAGCCCTGCCAGCAGGGAAGAGAAACTGTTTTTT.

The rearrangement uses TRBV18 and TRBJ2-3; TRBD2 matches at 12 bases. The germline gives CDR1 KGHSH, CDR2 LQKENI. The V segment lost 1 base and the J segment 2 bases; nucleotides outside the gene matches: 1. The CDR3 totals 16 residues. The CDR3 sequence is CASSPRLAGVTDTQYF. DNA of the CDR3: TGTGCCAGCTCACCACGACTAGCGGGGGTCACAGATACGCAGTATTTT.

This chain links TRBV18 with TRBJ1-3; 9 bases are a match to TRBD1. This CDR3 spans 17 amino acids. Germline CDR1 KGHSH, CDR2 LQKENI. Unmatched junction bases numbered 6, after V lost 3 bases and J lost 0 bases. This CDR3 reads CASSPRQGVSSGNTIYF. Here the CDR3 DNA reads TGTGCCAGCTCACCCCGACAGGGGGTGAGCTCTGGAAACACCATATATTTT.

The chain uses TRBV5-6 and TRBJ2-7; 7 nucleotides align to TRBD1. There are 14 residues in the CDR3. Trimming removed 10 bases from V and 5 bases from J; junction bases left unmatched: 15. Germline V CDR1 and CDR2: SGHDT, YYEEEE. The CDR3 here is CACCLGTAKNEQYF. As DNA, the CDR3 is TGTGCCTGCTGCTTGGGGACAGCCAAAAACGAGCAGTACTTC.

The CDR3 sequence is CASSQWGASGSSYEQYF. Here the CDR3 DNA reads TGTGCCAGCAGCCAGTGGGGGGCTAGCGGGAGCTCCTACGAGCAGTACTTC. The V gene is TRBV11-2, the J gene TRBJ2-7; 10 bases map to TRBD2. This CDR3 is built from 17 residues. Losses at the gene ends were 5 bases for V and 0 bases for J; bases not matched to a gene: 10. Per the germline V gene, CDR1 is SGHAT and CDR2 is FQNNGV.

This clone is a singleton in its sample. This chain connects TRBV30 to TRBJ2-3; 8 positions match TRBD1. V lost 1 base, J lost 0 bases, and 3 bases stayed unmatched. The CDR3 contains 15 residues. The germline V gene encodes CDR1 GTSNPN and CDR2 SVGIG (reference sequence). The chain's CDR3 is CAWSARTGSTDTQYF. CDR3 bases: TGTGCCTGGAGTGCCAGGACAGGGAGCACAGATACGCAGTATTTT.

This chain links TRBV10-3 with TRBJ1-2; 7 bases are shared with TRBD1. J gave up 0 bases and V 1 base, and 5 bases lay outside the gene matches. Germline values: CDR1 ENHRY, CDR2 SYGVKD. The CDR3 is 16 amino acids. The DNA for the CDR3 is TGTGCCATCAGTGAGTTACAGGGGAGGCCTAACTATGGCTACACCTTC. This sequence encodes CAISELQGRPNYGYTF.

The chain has TRBV19 and TRBJ2-5, with a tentative D call TRBD2 (7 bases). CDR3 length: 13 amino acids. Germline assignment: CDR1 LNHDA and CDR2 SQIVND (reference sequence). V dropped 5 bases and J dropped 5 bases, with 12 bases sitting between them. In DNA, the CDR3 is TGTGCCAGTAGTGCACAGGGAGGGGAGACCCAGTACTTC. This gives the protein CASSAQGGETQYF. Looking up the rest from reference TRBV19 and TRBJ2-5 gives the full variable domain: DGGITQSPKYLFRKEGQNVTLSCEQNLNHDAMYWYRQDPGQGLRLIYYSQIVNDFQKGDIAEGYSVSREKKESFPLTVTSAQKNPTAFYLCASSAQGGETQYFGPGTRLLVL.

The chain joins TRBV3-1 (or the pseudogene TRBV3-2) to TRBJ1-2; possible D gene TRBD1, 5 bases. This CDR3 has 17 residues. The germline V gene encodes CDR1 LGHDT and CDR2 YNNKEL (reference sequence). Trimming removed 0 bases from V and 6 bases from J, with 20 bases in between. CDR3 in DNA: TGTGCCAGCAGCCAAGATCCCCAGGGTTGGGGAAGAGATGGCTACACCTTC. Protein: CASSQDPQGWGRDGYTF.

This chain uses TRBV14 with TRBJ1-2; the D is unclear. The CDR3 has 14 residues. Germline V gives CDR1 SGHDN, CDR2 FVKESK. Trimming pared 0 bases from V and 8 bases from J, leaving 13 bases between. The CDR3 region is CASSQDFSPGGYTF. In DNA form, the CDR3 reads TGTGCCAGCAGCCAAGATTTCTCACCAGGAGGCTACACCTTC.

The rearrangement links TRBV5-1 to TRBJ2-7; no reliable D call. V lost 0 bases and J lost 3, with 10 bases in between. The CDR3 has 14 amino acids. Germline CDR1 and CDR2: SGHRS and YFSETQ. Here the CDR3 DNA reads TGCGCCAGCAGCTTGGATCAGGTAGTCTACGAGCAGTACTTC. Protein product: CASSLDQVVYEQYF. Complete variable domain (other parts from reference TRBV5-1 and TRBJ2-7): KAGVTQTPRYLIKTRGQQVTLSCSPISGHRSVSWYQQTPGQGLQFLFEYFSETQRNKGNFPGRFSGRQFSNSRSEMNVSTLELGDSALYLCASSLDQVVYEQYFGPGTRLTVT.

The rearrangement links TRBV7-6 to TRBJ2-1; weak D call: TRBD1 (5 bases). CDR1 is SGHVS and CDR2 is FNYEAQ in the germline V gene. The CDR3 is 15 amino acids. Trimming removed 1 base at V and 6 bases at J, with 13 bases between. In DNA form, the CDR3 reads TGTGCCAGCAGCTTAGGGCAGGGTATAGGCAATGAGCAGTTCTTC. Encoded protein: CASSLGQGIGNEQFF.

The rearrangement uses TRBV19 and TRBJ1-2; TRBD1 agrees at 8 bases. V was clipped by 5 bases and J by 8 bases; unmatched bases: 7. CDR1 is LNHDA, CDR2 SQIVND, per germline (reference sequence). The CDR3 covers 13 residues. The CDR3 reads CASSFQGAIGYTF. The CDR3 DNA reads as TGTGCCAGTAGTTTCCAGGGGGCGATCGGCTACACCTTC.

The chain joins TRBV7-2 to TRBJ1-6; 8 bases fit TRBD1. The germline V gene has CDR1 SGHTA and CDR2 FQGNSA. The CDR3 contains 16 residues. V lost 0 bases and J lost 9; bases outside the gene matches: 7. The DNA of the CDR3 is TGTGCCAGCAGCTTAGCCCGTCCAGGGGGCGGTTCACCCCTCCACTTT. Translating gives CASSLARPGGGSPLHF.

In its sample, this clone was seen a few times. V usage is TRBV19 and J usage is TRBJ1-1; no clear D gene. V lost 7 bases and J 4 bases, leaving 16 bases between the germline ends. Germline V gives CDR1 LNHDA, CDR2 SQIVND (reference sequence). The CDR3 loop spans 14 amino acids. The CDR3, as DNA: TGTGCCAGTACTATCCCAGGTGTTGGCACTGAAGCTTTCTTT. This translates into CASTIPGVGTEAFF.